This T cell receptor (beta chain) was profiled in a study of regulatory dendritic cells for organ transplantation (dated by TCRdb to 2016 to 2017). In the study overall: Before and after allostimulation with regulatory or mature dendritic cells, TCRbeta repertoires were sequenced from sorted naive and memory CD4+ and CD8+ T cells.

Study-wide findings and limitations: Among the resting subsets, the most alloreactive TCR clonotypes were found in memory CD8+ T cells. The authors pointed out considerable heterogeneity between individuals in the alloreactive memory CD8+ T cell pool, and only a couple of subjects were sequenced. Highly diverse repertoires were observed in naive CD4+ and CD8+ T cells, whereas lower diversity was observed in memory cells, and the most oligoclonal repertoires were found in memory CD8+ cells. In both subjects, allostimulation led to expansion of memory CD8+ clones, although regulatory dendritic cells appeared to cause more limited expansion than mature dendritic cells did.

Naive T cells were sorted as CD45RA+ and memory T cells as CD45RO+ CD4+ or CD8+ cells by FACS. T cells for TCR sequencing came from two healthy control subjects. Unstimulated sorted T cell subsets served as baseline controls for the mixed lymphocyte reactions. The Qiagen DNeasy Blood & Tissue Kit was used for extraction of genomic DNA. Points on this clone: Its antigen specificity is not known. The sample holds no much larger clone one base away, and base qualities are not on file.

Inclusive of the bounding cysteine and phenylalanine, the CDR3 is 12 residues long. Only CDR3 DNA is held: 36 bases, read in frame from base 1. Sequences MNHEY (CDR1) and SVGAGI (CDR2) are obtained from the germline V gene. V is pared back by 5 bases and J by 7 bases, with 6 bases lying between the germline termini. Multiplexed two-step PCR with Vbeta-specific forward primers and Jbeta-specific reverse primers was used to amplify TCRbeta CDR3 regions. TCRbeta libraries were sequenced on an Illumina instrument through the immunoSEQ service. As for the original processing: V, D and J genes were assigned using IMGT annotation, and counts were corrected for multiplex PCR bias using synthetic CDR3 analogues. In the immunoSEQ Analyzer, repertoire clonality was calculated as one minus the normalized Shannon entropy. Whether a clone counted as expanded was decided by Fisher's exact test with Benjamini-Hochberg false discovery rate control and a two-tailed cutoff of P<0.01. In its TCRdb copy, this immuneACCESS table keeps in-frame sequences only and misses some clones. Where compared with another copy, unresolved V genes explain less than half of these, and the others have no known cause. V, J and clone size were drawn from that table, and D and trimming were deduced from the DNA. The sample table contains roughly 27,000 clones; only one count was recorded for 82% of them. 0.4% to 0.45% of the sample is taken by the ten largest.

The sequencing input was naive CD8+ T cells from blood. The cell subset or site tag for this specimen amounts to: CD45RA+ naive T cells. This chain is built from TRBV6-5 and TRBJ1-6; the D gene remains uncertain. The TCR originated in a human donor in good health. The CDR3 is CASSPGNSPLHF. In nucleotide form, the sequence is TGTGCCAGCAGTCCGGGAAATTCACCCCTCCACTTT.